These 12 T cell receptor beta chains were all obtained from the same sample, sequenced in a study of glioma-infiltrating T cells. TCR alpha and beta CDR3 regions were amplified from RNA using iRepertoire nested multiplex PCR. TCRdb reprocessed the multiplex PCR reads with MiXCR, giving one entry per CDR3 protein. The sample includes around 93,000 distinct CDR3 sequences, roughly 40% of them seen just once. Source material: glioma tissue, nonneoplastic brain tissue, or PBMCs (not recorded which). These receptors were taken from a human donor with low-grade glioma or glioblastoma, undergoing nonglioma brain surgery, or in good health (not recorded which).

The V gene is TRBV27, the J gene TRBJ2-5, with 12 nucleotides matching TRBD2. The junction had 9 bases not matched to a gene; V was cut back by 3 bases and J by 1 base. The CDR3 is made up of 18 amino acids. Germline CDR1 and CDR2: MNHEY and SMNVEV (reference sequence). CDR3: CASSFGGLAGGRQETQYF. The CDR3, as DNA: TGTGCCAGCAGTTTCGGTGGGCTAGCGGGGGGGCGCCAAGAGACCCAGTACTTC.

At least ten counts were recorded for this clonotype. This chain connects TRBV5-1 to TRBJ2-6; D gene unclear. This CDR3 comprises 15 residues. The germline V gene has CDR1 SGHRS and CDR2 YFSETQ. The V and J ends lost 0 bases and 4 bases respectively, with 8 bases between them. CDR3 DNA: TGCGCCAGCAGCTTGGACGGGTCCGGGGCCAACGTCCTGACTTTC. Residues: CASSLDGSGANVLTF.

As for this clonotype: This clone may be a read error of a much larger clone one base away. The CDR3 is CASRTVQGRDTGELSF. CDR3 nucleotide sequence: TGTGCCAGTAGGACAGTACAGGGCAGAGACACCGGGGAGCTGTCTTTT. This chain links TRBV19 with TRBJ2-2, with a possible D match to TRBD1 (6 bases). Germline V gene sequence: CDR1 LNHDA, CDR2 SQIVND (reference sequence). The CDR3 length is 16 residues.

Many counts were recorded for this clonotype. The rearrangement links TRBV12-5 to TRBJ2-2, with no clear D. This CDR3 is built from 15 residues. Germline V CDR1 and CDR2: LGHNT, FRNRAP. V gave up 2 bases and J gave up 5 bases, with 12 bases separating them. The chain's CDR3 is CASGLWGVGTGELFF. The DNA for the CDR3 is TGTGCTAGTGGTTTGTGGGGTGTGGGTACCGGGGAGCTGTTTTTT.

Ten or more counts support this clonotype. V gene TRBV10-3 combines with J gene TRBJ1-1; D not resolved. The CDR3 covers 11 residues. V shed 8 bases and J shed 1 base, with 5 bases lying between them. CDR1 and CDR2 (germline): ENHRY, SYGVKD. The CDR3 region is CAIRGNTEAFF. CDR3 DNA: TGTGCCATCCGCGGGAACACTGAAGCTTTCTTT.

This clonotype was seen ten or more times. This chain's CDR3 is CASSQPGQGYYEQYF. The DNA for the CDR3 is TGTGCCAGCAGCCAACCGGGACAGGGCTATTACGAGCAGTACTTC. The chain couples TRBV3-1 to TRBJ2-7; TRBD1 matches at 9 bases. Trimming cost V 2 bases and J 4 bases; bases outside gene matches: 6. The length of the CDR3 is 15 residues. Germline values: CDR1 LGHDT, CDR2 YNNKEL (reference sequence).

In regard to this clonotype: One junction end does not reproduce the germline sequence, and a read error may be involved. For the CDR3, the DNA is TGTGGCAGCTTAGCGGGGGGGAGAAGCACTGAAGCTTTCTTT. This sequence encodes CGSLAGGRSTEAFF. The rearrangement joins TRBV7-2 to TRBJ1-1; the D gene is possibly TRBD1 (5 bases). This CDR3 is built from 14 residues. The germline V gene has CDR1 SGHTA and CDR2 FQGNSA.

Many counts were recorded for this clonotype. CDR3 nucleotides: TGTGCCAGCAGCTTATCGCACCCGACAGAGACCCAGTACTTC. Amino acid sequence: CASSLSHPTETQYF. J is TRBJ2-5 and V is TRBV7-2; no reliable D call. The CDR3 loop spans 14 amino acids. Looked up from germline, CDR1 is SGHTA and CDR2 is FQGNSA. V gave up 2 bases and J gave up 4 bases, with 11 bases separating them.

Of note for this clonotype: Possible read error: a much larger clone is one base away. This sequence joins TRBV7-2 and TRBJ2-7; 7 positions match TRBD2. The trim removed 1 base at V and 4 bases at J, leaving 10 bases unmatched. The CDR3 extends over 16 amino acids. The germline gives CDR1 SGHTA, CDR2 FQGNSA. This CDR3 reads CASSLEGLTGIYEQYF. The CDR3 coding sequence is TGTGCCAGCAGCTTAGAGGGACTAACGGGGATATACGAGCAGTACTTC.

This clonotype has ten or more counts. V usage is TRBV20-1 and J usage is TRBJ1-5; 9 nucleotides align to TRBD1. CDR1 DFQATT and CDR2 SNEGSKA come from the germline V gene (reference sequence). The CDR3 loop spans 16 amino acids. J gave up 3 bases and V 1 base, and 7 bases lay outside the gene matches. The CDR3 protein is CSARALDRGHNQPQHF. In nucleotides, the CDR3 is TGCAGTGCTAGAGCTCTGGACAGGGGCCACAATCAGCCCCAGCATTTT.

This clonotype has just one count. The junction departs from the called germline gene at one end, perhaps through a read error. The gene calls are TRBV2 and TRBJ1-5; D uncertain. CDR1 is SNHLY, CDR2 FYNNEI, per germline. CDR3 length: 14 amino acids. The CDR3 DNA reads TGTGCCAGCAGTGAAGGGTCTGGCAATCATCCCCAGCATTTT. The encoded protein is CASSEGSGNHPQHF.

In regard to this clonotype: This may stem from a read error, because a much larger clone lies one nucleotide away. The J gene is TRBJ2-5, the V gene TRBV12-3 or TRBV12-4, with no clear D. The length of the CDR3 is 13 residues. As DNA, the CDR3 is TGTGCCGGCAGTTTTGCCCACCAAGAGACCCAGTACTTC. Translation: CAGSFAHQETQYF.